Below, 29 T cell receptor beta chains from the same sample are listed, as sequenced in a study of blood T cell repertoires in COVID-19. Generated by immunoSEQ multiplex PCR, the TCRdb table keeps only in-frame clones and is missing some. The data show 150,000 to 180,000 clones, over 70% seen once. The source material was peripheral blood. These receptors all stem from a man aged 60 to 75 with acute or convalescent COVID-19.

The V call is TRBV28, the J call TRBJ2-2; 7 bases match TRBD2. The V gene end was trimmed by 6 bases and the J gene end by 5 bases; junction bases not matched to a gene: 9. From germline, CDR1 is MDHEN and CDR2 SYDVKM. The CDR3 spans 15 residues. The CDR3: CASSPQGAGTGELFF. CDR3 nucleotide sequence: TGTGCCAGCAGCCCCCAGGGAGCGGGGACCGGGGAGCTGTTTTTT.

Comment on this clone: Additional DNA sequences in this sample encode the identical CDR3. The chain joins TRBV7-9 to TRBJ2-7; 10 positions match TRBD1. Germline assignment: CDR1 SEHNR and CDR2 FQNEAQ (reference sequence). The CDR3 has 16 residues. Trimming cost V 5 bases and J 1 base; bases outside gene matches: 8. CDR3 protein: CASSPGLGQGSYEQYF. For the CDR3, the DNA is TGTGCCAGCAGCCCCGGCCTGGGACAGGGGTCCTACGAGCAGTACTTC.

The chain has TRBV12-3 or TRBV12-4 and TRBJ1-6; D is possibly TRBD1 (5 bases). The V end was cut by 6 bases, the J end by 4 bases, with 7 bases between. The CDR3 contains 13 residues. CDR3 bases: TGTGCCAGCAGCCAGGGATATAATTCACCCCTCCACTTT. Amino acids: CASSQGYNSPLHF.

The rearrangement joins TRBV4-2 to TRBJ2-7, with 11 bases lining up with TRBD2. This CDR3 has 16 amino acids. Germline trimming cut 3 bases from V and 2 bases from J; bases unmatched to any gene: 6. CDR1 LGHNA and CDR2 YNFKEQ come from the germline V gene. CDR3 amino acids: CASSQGPGLAAYEQYF. The CDR3 DNA is TGTGCCAGCAGCCAGGGACCGGGACTAGCGGCCTACGAGCAGTACTTC.

The chain couples TRBV29-1 to TRBJ2-2, with 7 bases matching TRBD1. The J segment lost 7 bases and the V segment lost 4 bases, leaving 6 bases of the junction unmatched. The germline V gene encodes CDR1 SQVTM and CDR2 ANQGSEA. This CDR3 region has 13 residues. The CDR3: CSVGQGSIGELFF. For the CDR3, the DNA is TGCAGCGTTGGACAGGGATCAATCGGGGAGCTGTTTTTT.

The rearrangement uses TRBV27 and TRBJ2-7; 12 bases are a match to TRBD1. The CDR3 length is 16 residues. The germline V gene has CDR1 MNHEY and CDR2 SMNVEV (reference sequence). With V trimmed by 6 bases and J by 3 bases, 9 bases remained unmatched. In DNA form, the CDR3 reads TGTGCCAGCAGCCCACGAGGGACAGGGGGCTACTACGAGCAGTACTTC. Its translation: CASSPRGTGGYYEQYF.

In this sample, this clone turned up many times. This chain uses TRBV3-1 (or the pseudogene TRBV3-2) with TRBJ1-4; 8 positions match TRBD1. Germline trimming cut 1 base from V and 11 bases from J; bases unmatched to any gene: 6. Germline V gene sequence: CDR1 LGHDT, CDR2 YNNKEL (reference sequence). The CDR3 loop spans 14 amino acids. CDR3 protein: CASSQAQGARKLFF. As DNA, the CDR3 is TGTGCCAGCAGCCAAGCGCAGGGGGCGCGGAAACTGTTTTTT.

This clone was recorded only once. This sequence joins TRBV28 and TRBJ1-2; D may be TRBD1 (6 bases). The germline CDR1 and CDR2 sequences are MDHEN and SYDVKM. The CDR3 spans 14 residues. V shed 6 bases and J shed 6 bases, with 17 bases lying between them. CDR3 nucleotides: TGTGCCAGCAGAGAATCGGGGGGCGCAGATGGCTACACCTTC. Translation: CASRESGGADGYTF.

The J gene is TRBJ2-7, the V gene TRBV18, with D perhaps matching TRBD1 (5 bases). Trimming stripped 0 bases from V and 4 bases from J, with 10 bases between. CDR3 length: 14 amino acids. Germline-derived CDR1 and CDR2 are KGHSH and LQKENI. CDR3 amino acids: CASSPPYRLYEQYF. The CDR3 bases are TGTGCCAGCTCACCACCTTACAGGCTGTACGAGCAGTACTTC.

The V and J genes are TRBV9 and TRBJ2-1; 7 nucleotides align to TRBD2. This CDR3 has 13 amino acids. Germline-derived CDR1 and CDR2 are SGDLS and YYNGEE. J lost 7 bases, V lost 2 bases, and 3 bases had no gene match. The CDR3 bases are TGTGCCAGCAGCGTCGGACTAGTAAATGAGCAGTTCTTC. This encodes CASSVGLVNEQFF.

The chain links TRBV7-2 to TRBJ1-2, with D possibly matching TRBD1 (5 bases). The ends were cut back, 0 bases at V and 7 bases at J, with 12 bases in the middle. The CDR3 totals 14 residues. Looked up from germline, CDR1 is SGHTA and CDR2 is FQGNSA. The DNA for the CDR3 is TGTGCCAGCAGCTTAGCTGGGGGGAACAGTGGCTACACCTTC. Translated: CASSLAGGNSGYTF.

V is TRBV7-9 and J is TRBJ2-1, with 8 positions matching TRBD1. The CDR3 runs 15 residues. J was trimmed by 7 bases and V by 0 bases; bases with no gene match: 5. Germline V gene lookup returns CDR1 SEHNR and CDR2 FQNEAQ (reference sequence). CDR3 DNA sequence: TGTGCCAGCAGCTTAGCGTCAGGGGGCGGAAATGAGCAGTTCTTC. Encoded protein: CASSLASGGGNEQFF.

The CDR3 nucleotides read TGCGCCAGCAGCTTGGTGGGGGGTTCGATTGAAGCTTTCTTT. It is translated as CASSLVGGSIEAFF. V is TRBV5-1 and J is TRBJ1-1, with a tentative D call TRBD1 (5 bases). This CDR3 is 14 amino acids long. Trimming pared 0 bases from V and 7 bases from J, leaving 13 bases between. Germline lookup yields CDR1 SGHRS and CDR2 YFSETQ.

As DNA, the CDR3 is TGTGCCAGCAGTTACTCGACAGGGGCGGGTGAAAAACTGTTTTTT. Protein product: CASSYSTGAGEKLFF. This chain uses TRBV6-5 with TRBJ1-4; 8 bases are shared with TRBD1. The germline V gene has CDR1 MNHEY and CDR2 SVGAGI. V lost 0 bases and J lost 7; bases outside the gene matches: 4. The CDR3 length is 15 residues.

The gene calls are TRBV7-2 and TRBJ2-5, with D tentatively TRBD2 (5 bases). Germline CDR1 and CDR2: SGHTA and FQGNSA. This CDR3 region has 14 residues. Between the trimmed V and J ends, which lost 2 bases and 7 bases, there was a span of 14 bases. The CDR3 loop reads CASSLSRETGTQYF. CDR3 nucleotides: TGTGCCAGCAGCTTAAGCCGGGAAACGGGGACCCAGTACTTC. The full variable domain, with the rest looked up from reference TRBV7-2 and TRBJ2-5, is GAGVSQSPSNKVTEKGKDVELRCDPISGHTALYWYRQSLGQGLEFLIYFQGNSAPDKSGLPSDRFSAERTGGSVSTLTIQRTQQEDSAVYLCASSLSRETGTQYFGPGTRLLVL.

With regard to this clone: Additional DNA sequences in this sample encode the identical CDR3. This rearrangement joins TRBV6-4 to TRBJ1-1, with D perhaps TRBD1 (5 bases). Germline assignment: CDR1 MRHNA and CDR2 SNTAGT. The CDR3 is 13 residues long. Trimming cost V 6 bases and J 1 base, with 9 bases left between them. Written as DNA, the CDR3 is TGTGCCAGCAGCCGAACAGGGAACACTGAAGCTTTCTTT. Protein: CASSRTGNTEAFF.

As regards this clone: The junction departs from the called germline gene at one end, perhaps through a read error. The chain joins TRBV7-7 to TRBJ2-2; 8 nucleotides match TRBD1. The CDR3 has 15 residues. In germline, CDR1 is SSHAT, CDR2 FNYEAQ (reference sequence). The CDR3: CASSPTRGQNGELFF. The CDR3 coding sequence is TGTGCTAGCAGCCCGACCAGGGGGCAGAACGGGGAGCTGTTTTTT.

V is TRBV27 and J is TRBJ2-7, with a possible D match to TRBD2 (5 bases). Germline V lookup: CDR1 MNHEY, CDR2 SMNVEV (reference sequence). CDR3 length: 13 residues. The germline V and J ends were trimmed by 3 bases and 7 bases, with 13 bases remaining between them. The CDR3 is CASSFREGQEQYF. For the CDR3, the DNA is TGTGCCAGCAGTTTCAGAGAGGGTCAGGAGCAGTACTTC.

The chain has TRBV6-5 and TRBJ1-5; 8 bases map to TRBD1. The CDR3 is 15 residues long. Trimming removed 5 bases from V and 6 bases from J; junction bases left unmatched: 9. Germline CDR1 and CDR2: MNHEY and SVGAGI. CDR3 region: CASSPGQGGSQPQHF. The CDR3 nucleotides read TGTGCCAGCAGTCCTGGACAGGGCGGTAGTCAGCCCCAGCATTTT.

The V call is TRBV6-6, the J call TRBJ2-3; 8 bases align to TRBD1. Per germline, CDR1 MNHNY and CDR2 SVGAGI (reference sequence). J lost 4 bases, V lost 3 bases, and 9 bases had no gene match. The CDR3 contains 16 residues. CDR3 DNA sequence: TGTGCCAGCAGTTATCGCGAGACAGGGGCGGCAGATACGCAGTATTTT. This gives the protein CASSYRETGAADTQYF.

This chain links TRBV19 with TRBJ2-7, with 10 bases that match TRBD1. The CDR3 sequence is 16 residues long. The ends lost 3 bases at V and 4 bases at J; junction bases unmatched: 9. Per germline, CDR1 LNHDA and CDR2 SQIVND (reference sequence). The CDR3: CASSMSGTGALYEQYF. CDR3 nucleotide sequence: TGTGCCAGTAGTATGTCTGGGACAGGGGCCTTATACGAGCAGTACTTC.

The CDR3 here is CASSQVAGGYEQYF. The CDR3 nucleotides are TGTGCCAGCAGCCAAGTGGCAGGGGGCTACGAGCAGTACTTC. The V gene is TRBV14, the J gene TRBJ2-7, with 7 nucleotides matching TRBD1. Germline V gives CDR1 SGHDN, CDR2 FVKESK. V dropped 1 base and J dropped 3; count of bases not matched to a gene: 3. This CDR3 is built from 14 residues.

This chain connects TRBV18 to TRBJ2-7, with D possibly matching TRBD1 (5 bases). CDR1 KGHSH and CDR2 LQKENI come from the germline V gene. The CDR3 sequence is 13 residues long. Between the trimmed V and J ends, which lost 1 base and 1 base, there was a span of 5 bases. As DNA, the CDR3 is TGTGCCAGCTCACCACAGGGGTCCTACGAGCAGTACTTC. Translated, it gives CASSPQGSYEQYF.

The chain uses TRBV5-6 and TRBJ2-3; perhaps TRBD1 as D (5 bases). The CDR3 has 18 amino acids. V was pared by 1 base and J by 1 base, with 19 bases between. Germline V gene data show CDR1 as SGHDT and CDR2 as YYEEEE. The CDR3 bases are TGTGCCAGCAGCTTGAAATTGTTCCCCGCGACAGGCACAGATACGCAGTATTTT. It is translated as CASSLKLFPATGTDTQYF.

CDR3 DNA: TGTGCCAGCGGGGACCCGGGACATGACACTGAAGCTTTCTTT. Residues: CASGDPGHDTEAFF. The chain uses TRBV5-4 and TRBJ1-1; D possibly corresponds to TRBD1 (6 bases). CDR1 is SGHNT, CDR2 YYREEE, per germline (reference sequence). With 7 bases removed from V and 3 bases from J, the gap between germline ends came to 16 bases. The CDR3 has 14 amino acids.

The chain couples TRBV14 to TRBJ2-5, with D possibly matching TRBD1 (5 bases). The CDR3 contains 14 residues. The V gene lost 3 bases and the J gene lost 4 bases, with 12 bases spanning the gap. Germline V gene data show CDR1 as SGHDN and CDR2 as FVKESK. The CDR3: CASSHPGLRETQYF. CDR3 sequence (DNA): TGTGCCAGCAGCCACCCAGGGTTGAGAGAGACCCAGTACTTC.

The gene calls are TRBV6-5 and TRBJ1-2; tentative D call: TRBD1 (5 bases). Germline CDR1 is MNHEY and CDR2 is SVGAGI. Trimming took 0 bases from V and 8 from J, leaving 10 bases between them. The CDR3 has 13 amino acids. CDR3 nucleotide sequence: TGTGCCAGCAGTTACTCGGTTCAGGGCGGCTACACCTTC. Encoded protein: CASSYSVQGGYTF.

The chain joins TRBV10-2 to TRBJ2-3, with 10 nucleotides matching TRBD2. V was clipped by 1 base and J by 4 bases; unmatched bases: 5. This CDR3 region has 16 residues. Germline-derived CDR1 and CDR2 are WSHSY and SAAADI. Here the CDR3 reads CASSEWASGGSDTQYF. The CDR3 nucleotides read TGCGCCAGCAGTGAGTGGGCTAGCGGGGGATCAGATACGCAGTATTTT.

This clone has a handful of counts. V and J are TRBV5-6 and TRBJ2-7, with 9 bases lining up with TRBD1. CDR3 length equals 15 residues. The V segment lost 4 bases and the J segment 4 bases; nucleotides outside the gene matches: 9. Germline loops: CDR1 SGHDT, CDR2 YYEEEE. The CDR3 loop reads CASSGLGTGLYEQYF. Here the CDR3 DNA reads TGTGCCAGCAGCGGGCTCGGGACAGGGTTATACGAGCAGTACTTC. Complete variable domain (other parts from reference TRBV5-6 and TRBJ2-7): DAGVTQSPTHLIKTRGQQVTLRCSPKSGHDTVSWYQQALGQGPQFIFQYYEEEERQRGNFPDRFSGHQFPNYSSELNVNALLLGDSALYLCASSGLGTGLYEQYFGPGTRLTVT.